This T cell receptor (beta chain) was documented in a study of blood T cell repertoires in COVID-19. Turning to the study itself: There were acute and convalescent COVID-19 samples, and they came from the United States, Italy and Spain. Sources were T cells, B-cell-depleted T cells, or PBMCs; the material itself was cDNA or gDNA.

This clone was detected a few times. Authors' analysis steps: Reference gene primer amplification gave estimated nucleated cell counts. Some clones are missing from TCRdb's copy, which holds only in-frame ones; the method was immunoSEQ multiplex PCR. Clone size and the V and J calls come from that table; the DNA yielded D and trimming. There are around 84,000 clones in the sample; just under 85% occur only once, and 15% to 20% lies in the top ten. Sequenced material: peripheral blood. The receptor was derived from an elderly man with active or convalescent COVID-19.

CDR3 DNA sequence: TGTGCCAGCAGACTGGGACTAGCGGACACCGGGGAGCTGTTTTTT. It is translated as CASRLGLADTGELFF. The rearrangement joins TRBV6-5 to TRBJ2-2; 11 bases agree with TRBD2. The CDR3 covers 15 residues. Germline V CDR1 and CDR2: MNHEY, SVGAGI. Trimming cost V 6 bases and J 3 bases; bases outside gene matches: 3.